This passage covers 3 T cell receptor beta chains from one sample sequenced in a study of cytomegalovirus exposure and HLA in healthy donors. Primers included in the PCR were 60 Vbeta and 13 Jbeta primers. Profiling relied on immunoSEQ multiplex PCR, and the TCRdb table lists in-frame clones only, not all of them. Of about 190,000 clones listed, around three quarters are singletons. Sequenced input: PBMCs. The receptors originated from a woman under 40 in good health and CMV-seropositive.

The chain joins TRBV2 to TRBJ2-7; the match to TRBD1 covers 8 bases. Germline V gene sequence: CDR1 SNHLY, CDR2 FYNNEI. The CDR3 is 13 amino acids. The trim removed 7 bases at V and 7 bases at J, leaving 9 bases unmatched. The CDR3 sequence: CASTLGQAGEQYF. The CDR3 DNA follows: TGTGCCAGCACCCTGGGACAGGCGGGGGAGCAGTACTTC.

This clone was detected only a few times. V usage is TRBV7-9 and J usage is TRBJ1-5; D remains ambiguous. Germline assignment: CDR1 SEHNR and CDR2 FQNEAQ (reference sequence). The CDR3 totals 14 residues. Trimming stripped 1 base from V and 6 bases from J, with 10 bases between. The CDR3 loop is CASSLGEAGQPQHF. The CDR3 nucleotides are TGTGCCAGCAGCTTAGGCGAGGCGGGTCAGCCCCAGCATTTT.

V is TRBV11-3 and J is TRBJ1-1; perhaps TRBD1 as D (5 bases). V was pared by 0 bases and J by 3 bases, with 5 bases between. Germline V lookup: CDR1 SGHNT, CDR2 YENEEA. CDR3 length: 13 amino acids. The CDR3 DNA is TGTGCCAGCAGCTTAGAAGGGGACACTGAAGCTTTCTTT. It yields the protein CASSLEGDTEAFF.